What follows are 28 T cell receptor beta chains derived from one specimen sequenced in a study of radiotherapy plus CTLA-4 blockade in lung cancer. Method: immunoSEQ multiplex PCR; TCRdb's copy keeps in-frame clones and lacks some. The data show about 36,000 clones, 72% seen once. The input for sequencing was peripheral blood, taken from a patient treated with radiotherapy plus ipilimumab. Receptor source: a human donor with non-small cell lung cancer who had stable disease on radiotherapy plus ipilimumab.

This clone has a handful of counts. The rearrangement links TRBV29-1 to TRBJ2-3; D uncertain. The germline V gene encodes CDR1 SQVTM and CDR2 ANQGSEA. The CDR3 extends over 13 amino acids. The V end lost 4 bases, the J end lost 4 bases, and 12 bases lay between the germline ends. For the CDR3, the DNA is TGCAGCGTTGGTCGGTATAACGCAGATACGCAGTATTTT. Protein: CSVGRYNADTQYF.

The chain couples TRBV10-3 to TRBJ1-2, with 9 bases lining up with TRBD1. CDR3 length: 14 residues. V shed 5 bases, J shed 8 bases, and the junction held 9 bases outside the gene matches. From germline, CDR1 is ENHRY and CDR2 SYGVKD. CDR3 in DNA: TGTGCCATCAGTCGGACAGGGGAAGTTTGGGGCTACACCTTC. Amino acids: CAISRTGEVWGYTF.

The chain uses TRBV2 and TRBJ1-1; the D gene is possibly TRBD1 (6 bases). Trimming shortened V by 4 bases and J by 0 bases, and 18 bases separated the two germline ends. The CDR3 is 17 amino acids. Germline V gives CDR1 SNHLY, CDR2 FYNNEI. The CDR3 is CASSAAWWDTVNTEAFF. In DNA, the CDR3 is TGTGCCAGCAGTGCTGCTTGGTGGGACACCGTGAACACTGAAGCTTTCTTT.

This chain joins TRBV4-3 and TRBJ2-7; D is perhaps TRBD1 (6 bases). This CDR3 is 14 amino acids long. With 4 bases removed from V and 0 bases from J, the gap between germline ends came to 10 bases. Germline V lookup: CDR1 LGHNA, CDR2 YSLEER. This CDR3 reads CASSRRQDSYEQYF. The CDR3 nucleotides read TGCGCCAGCAGCCGCCGACAGGACTCCTACGAGCAGTACTTC.

The chain combines TRBV5-6 with TRBJ1-2, with D tentatively TRBD1 (6 bases). The germline V gene encodes CDR1 SGHDT and CDR2 YYEEEE. The CDR3 is made up of 15 amino acids. The germline V and J ends were trimmed by 4 bases and 2 bases, with 15 bases remaining between them. The CDR3 here is CASSEGGQGNYGYTF. The DNA for the CDR3 is TGTGCCAGCAGCGAGGGTGGGCAGGGGAACTATGGCTACACCTTC.

This CDR3 reads CASSPAGRQNTEAFF. The CDR3 nucleotides read TGTGCCAGCTCACCAGCGGGACGGCAGAACACTGAAGCTTTCTTT. The rearrangement joins TRBV18 to TRBJ1-1; perhaps TRBD1 as D (5 bases). CDR3 length: 15 amino acids. V gave up 2 bases and J gave up 1 base, with 11 bases separating them. Germline lookup yields CDR1 KGHSH and CDR2 LQKENI. Combining the CDR3 with reference TRBV18 and TRBJ1-1 gives the whole variable domain NAGVMQNPRHLVRRRGQEARLRCSPMKGHSHVYWYRQLPEEGLKFMVYLQKENIIDESGMPKERFSAEFPKEGPSILRIQQVVRGDSAAYFCASSPAGRQNTEAFFGQGTRLTVV.

V is TRBV29-1 and J is TRBJ2-7, with D tentatively TRBD2 (6 bases). Looked up from germline, CDR1 is SQVTM and CDR2 is ANQGSEA. The CDR3 is 14 amino acids. V was cut by 3 bases and J by 7 bases, with 19 bases left in between. CDR3 residues: CSVEGGGPWGEQYF. Written as DNA, the CDR3 is TGCAGCGTTGAGGGCGGAGGGCCCTGGGGGGAGCAGTACTTC.

The rearrangement uses TRBV5-4 and TRBJ2-7; TRBD1 is a possible D gene (6 bases). There are 15 residues in the CDR3. Germline values: CDR1 SGHNT, CDR2 YYREEE (reference sequence). Trimming pared 1 base from V and 3 bases from J, leaving 14 bases between. The CDR3 reads CASSLYRTASYEQYF. Written as DNA, the CDR3 is TGTGCCAGCAGCTTGTACAGGACAGCAAGCTACGAGCAGTACTTC.

CDR3: CASSEAQRGRYEQYF. In nucleotides, the CDR3 is TGTGCCAGCAGTGAGGCCCAGCGGGGACGTTACGAGCAGTACTTC. The gene calls are TRBV6-1 and TRBJ2-7; 7 positions match TRBD2. The CDR3 length is 15 residues. Germline V gene lookup returns CDR1 MNHNS and CDR2 SASEGT. With 3 bases clipped from V and 4 bases from J, the junction kept 9 bases outside the gene matches.

This sequence joins TRBV2 and TRBJ2-2; 13 bases map to TRBD2. There are 18 residues in the CDR3. Germline values: CDR1 SNHLY, CDR2 FYNNEI. The junction had 5 bases not matched to a gene; V was cut back by 4 bases and J by 0 bases. CDR3 amino acids: CASSVGLAGAANTGELFF. CDR3 coding DNA: TGTGCCAGCAGTGTTGGACTAGCGGGGGCCGCGAACACCGGGGAGCTGTTTTTT.

The chain employs TRBV7-9 and TRBJ2-2; D perhaps matches TRBD2 (7 bases). The CDR3 spans 17 residues. Deletions cut 1 base from V and 0 bases from J, with 12 bases between. From germline, CDR1 is SEHNR and CDR2 FQNEAQ (reference sequence). The CDR3 DNA follows: TGTGCCAGCAGCTTAGTGAGGGGGGGATCGAACACCGGGGAGCTGTTTTTT. It specifies CASSLVRGGSNTGELFF.

This chain links TRBV5-1 with TRBJ2-1; weak D call: TRBD1 (6 bases). Germline-derived CDR1 and CDR2 are SGHRS and YFSETQ. This CDR3 region has 13 residues. The V end was cut by 4 bases, the J end by 6 bases, with 11 bases between. The CDR3 loop reads CASSRSQGNEQFF. The CDR3 region has the DNA TGCGCCAGCAGCCGATCACAGGGCAATGAGCAGTTCTTC.

The V call is TRBV10-3, the J call TRBJ1-2; 7 bases map to TRBD1. Unmatched junction bases numbered 8, after V lost 10 bases and J lost 0 bases. There are 14 residues in the CDR3. Germline lookup yields CDR1 ENHRY and CDR2 SYGVKD. In nucleotides, the CDR3 is TGTGCCACGACCCCAGGACAGGCTAACTATGGCTACACCTTC. Translating it yields CATTPGQANYGYTF.

CDR3 region: CASSRTGAGNTIYF. In DNA, the CDR3 is TGTGCCAGCAGCAGGACAGGAGCTGGAAACACCATATATTTT. The gene calls are TRBV6-5 and TRBJ1-3; TRBD1 matches at 7 bases. The CDR3 covers 14 residues. J was trimmed by 2 bases and V by 6 bases; bases with no gene match: 4. Germline CDR1 MNHEY, CDR2 SVGAGI.

The chain carries TRBV5-1 and TRBJ2-1, with TRBD2 identical over 12 bases. This CDR3 spans 17 amino acids. Germline V CDR1 and CDR2: SGHRS, YFSETQ. Unmatched junction bases numbered 16, after V lost 2 bases and J lost 13 bases. The CDR3 reads CASSLFQPGTSGSDQFF. Written as DNA, the CDR3 is TGCGCCAGCAGCTTATTCCAACCGGGGACTAGCGGGTCCGACCAGTTCTTC.

The chain links TRBV10-3 to TRBJ1-2, with TRBD1 as a possible D gene (6 bases). The germline CDR1 and CDR2 sequences are ENHRY and SYGVKD. Trimming cost V 2 bases and J 5 bases, with 18 bases left between them. The CDR3 is 16 amino acids. The DNA for the CDR3 is TGTGCCATCAGTGAGGGCCCTCGGGACAAAAAATATGGCTACACCTTC. This translates into CAISEGPRDKKYGYTF.

The chain links TRBV11-2 to TRBJ2-2; possibly TRBD2 for D (5 bases). Per the germline V gene, CDR1 is SGHAT and CDR2 is FQNNGV. This CDR3 is built from 13 residues. V lost 5 bases to trimming and J lost 5 bases, with 9 bases between them. CDR3 coding DNA: TGTGCCAGCAGCGCCACTAGGACCGGGGAGCTGTTTTTT. Translation: CASSATRTGELFF.

The chain recombines TRBV29-1 with TRBJ2-3; 7 bases are a match to TRBD1. The CDR3 consists of 14 residues. V was pared by 0 bases and J by 4 bases, with 4 bases of the junction left unmatched. From germline, CDR1 is SQVTM and CDR2 ANQGSEA. The CDR3 DNA reads TGCAGCGTTGAAGATCTGGGACAGTCAGATACGCAGTATTTT. It translates to CSVEDLGQSDTQYF.

The CDR3 spells CASSTLRGNTIYF. CDR3 nucleotide sequence: TGTGCCAGCAGCACGTTGAGGGGAAACACCATATATTTT. The V and J genes are TRBV5-6 and TRBJ1-3; no clear D gene. CDR1 and CDR2 (germline): SGHDT, YYEEEE. V dropped 4 bases and J dropped 4 bases, with 9 bases sitting between them. The CDR3 consists of 13 residues.

The chain employs TRBV5-6 and TRBJ2-7; possible D gene TRBD1, 5 bases. CDR3 size: 13 residues. The germline V and J ends were trimmed by 4 bases and 4 bases, with 12 bases remaining between them. Germline values: CDR1 SGHDT, CDR2 YYEEEE. The CDR3 is CASSPGRVYEQYF. The DNA for the CDR3 is TGTGCCAGCAGCCCTGGCAGGGTATACGAGCAGTACTTC.

The CDR3 spells CASRPGQGNTGELFF. CDR3 sequence (DNA): TGTGCCAGCAGACCCGGACAGGGGAACACCGGGGAGCTGTTTTTT. This chain uses TRBV6-6 with TRBJ2-2; TRBD1 matches 8 bases. CDR1 and CDR2 (germline): MNHNY, SVGAGI (reference sequence). J was trimmed by 1 base and V by 6 bases; bases with no gene match: 4. The CDR3 has 15 residues.

The chain employs TRBV30 and TRBJ2-3; TRBD2 agrees at 9 bases. Losses at the gene ends were 6 bases for V and 4 bases for J; bases not matched to a gene: 11. The CDR3 runs 15 residues. Germline values: CDR1 GTSNPN, CDR2 SVGIG (reference sequence). CDR3 sequence: CACYPPRGGPDTQYF. Here the CDR3 DNA reads TGTGCCTGCTACCCCCCGCGGGGGGGGCCAGATACGCAGTATTTT. The variable domain in full, with the rest retrieved from reference TRBV30 and TRBJ2-3, is SQTIHQWPATLVQPVGSPLSLECTVEGTSNPNLYWYRQAAGRGLQLLFYSVGIGQISSEVPQNLSASRPQDRQFILSSKKLLLSDSGFYLCACYPPRGGPDTQYFGPGTRLTVL.

V and J are TRBV10-3 and TRBJ2-7; D is unresolved. The CDR3 runs to 12 residues. Per the germline V gene, CDR1 is ENHRY and CDR2 is SYGVKD. The V end was cut by 10 bases, the J end by 2 bases, with 12 bases between. The CDR3, as DNA: TGTGCCACCAAAGGCGGCACCTACGAGCAGTACTTC. This gives the protein CATKGGTYEQYF.

The chain employs TRBV6-5 and TRBJ1-2; weak D call: TRBD1 (5 bases). The CDR3 contains 15 residues. V lost 6 bases, J lost 0 bases, and 14 bases lay in between. Germline values: CDR1 MNHEY, CDR2 SVGAGI. CDR3 bases: TGTGCCAGCAGCCGGGGGTGGGAAGCTAACTATGGCTACACCTTC. Translation gives CASSRGWEANYGYTF.

J is TRBJ1-5 and V is TRBV9; D unresolved. Germline V gene sequence: CDR1 SGDLS, CDR2 YYNGEE. This CDR3 has 14 amino acids. The ends were cut back, 0 bases at V and 3 bases at J, with 7 bases in the middle. The CDR3 DNA reads TGTGCCAGCAGCGTAGGCACAGACAATCAGCCCCAGCATTTT. This translates into CASSVGTDNQPQHF.

The chain is built from TRBV6-5 and TRBJ1-4, with D perhaps matching TRBD1 (5 bases). The CDR3 runs 13 residues. Germline V gene lookup returns CDR1 MNHEY and CDR2 SVGAGI. Trimming took off 6 bases at V and 5 bases at J, with 10 bases between the two ends. CDR3 DNA sequence: TGTGCCAGCAGACGGGGGTCAAATGAAAAACTGTTTTTT. Protein sequence: CASRRGSNEKLFF.

This clone has a single count. This sequence joins TRBV29-1 and TRBJ2-3, with 11 bases identical to TRBD2. This CDR3 region has 14 residues. Germline-derived CDR1 and CDR2 are SQVTM and ANQGSEA. The trim removed 7 bases at V and 0 bases at J, leaving 3 bases unmatched. The CDR3 DNA is TGCAGCGCCGGGACTAGCGGTAGCACAGATACGCAGTATTTT. Translated, it gives CSAGTSGSTDTQYF.

The chain has TRBV15 and TRBJ1-1, with D possibly being TRBD1 (5 bases). Trimming removed 5 bases from V and 6 bases from J, with 19 bases in between. Germline CDR1 is LNHNV and CDR2 is YYDKDF (reference sequence). This CDR3 spans 15 amino acids. Here the CDR3 reads CATSRGAYQGAEAFF. DNA of the CDR3: TGTGCCACCAGCCGAGGGGCATACCAAGGGGCTGAAGCTTTCTTT.